These T cell receptor beta chains were read from a single sample in a study of cytomegalovirus exposure and HLA in healthy donors. Clones were sequenced by immunoSEQ multiplex PCR, and TCRdb holds only the in-frame ones, with some missing. Altogether 180,000 or so clones are present, 70% to 80% being singletons, with the ten largest covering around 1.5%. Sequenced material: PBMCs. These receptors were taken from a man aged 18 to 30 in good health and CMV-seronegative. Each CDR3 is given with its conserved first and last residue. Each record gives: CDR3 protein, CDR3 DNA, J gene, clone size, D gene, V gene. A D gene is named only where the DNA matches it firmly. For some rows the clone size is stated as once, few or many, or as a class when expanded; others skip it.

CASSTTSGGYNEQFF	TGTGCCAGCAGTACGACTAGCGGGGGTTACAATGAGCAGTTCTTC	TRBJ2-1	-	TRBD2	TRBV6-5
CASSGPYEQYF	TGTGCCAGCAGTGGGCCTTACGAGCAGTACTTC	TRBJ2-7	-	-	TRBV6-1
CASSAPGTSGRSEQFF	TGTGCCAGCAGCGCTCCCGGGACTAGCGGGAGGTCCGAGCAGTTCTTC	TRBJ2-1	once	TRBD2	TRBV9
CASSLSNVYEQYF	TGTGCCAGCAGTTTATCAAATGTCTACGAGCAGTACTTC	TRBJ2-7	-	-	TRBV28
CASSLGQSGNTIYF	TGTGCCAGCAGCCTCGGACAGAGTGGAAACACCATATATTTT	TRBJ1-3	once	-	TRBV9
CASSGGGVAFF	TGTGCCAGCAGTGGGGGGGGAGTAGCTTTCTTT	TRBJ1-1	few	-	TRBV25-1
CASSQFRDTTYEQYF	TGCGCCAGCAGTCAATTTCGGGACACCACCTACGAGCAGTACTTC	TRBJ2-7	-	-	TRBV23-1
CAWERARNTEAFF	TGTGCCTGGGAGAGGGCCAGGAACACTGAAGCTTTCTTT	TRBJ1-1	few	-	TRBV30
CASSLSHGGVSTDTQYF	TGTGCCAGCAGCCTAAGCCACGGGGGGGTGAGCACAGATACGCAGTATTTT	TRBJ2-3	few	TRBD2	TRBV11-2
CASSRQGQGPGELFF	TGTGCCAGCAGCCGCCAGGGACAGGGCCCCGGGGAGCTGTTTTTT	TRBJ2-2	-	TRBD1	TRBV4-2
CASSVEGAGTEAFF	TGTGCCAGCAGCGTTGAGGGGGCGGGCACTGAAGCTTTCTTT	TRBJ1-1	-	TRBD1	TRBV9
CASSYSFRQKLFF	TGTGCCAGCAGTTACTCGTTCAGGCAAAAACTGTTTTTT	TRBJ1-4	-	-	TRBV6-5
CASSSGLAAYEQYF	TGTGCCAGCAGTTCGGGACTAGCGGCCTACGAGCAGTACTTC	TRBJ2-7	-	TRBD2	TRBV27